The rows below give T cell receptor beta chains drawn from one sample of a study of cytomegalovirus exposure and HLA in healthy donors. Libraries were prepared by immunoSEQ multiplex PCR; TCRdb keeps only in-frame clonotypes and omits some of them. The sample includes some 190,000 clones, over 70% of them seen just once. Sequenced: PBMCs. The receptors stem from a man aged 35 to 55 in good health and CMV-seropositive. Each CDR3 is given with its conserved first and last residue. Fields, in order: clone size, D gene, J gene, V gene, CDR3 DNA, CDR3 protein. A D gene is named only where the DNA matches it firmly. A clone size is listed for some rows: how often the clone was seen (once, few, many), or a class if it is expanded.

abundance: .; d_gene: .; j_gene: TRBJ2-1; v_gene: TRBV30; CDR3nt: TGTGCCTGGAGTGTTCACGCAGGGGTCAATGAGCAGTTCTTC; CDR3aa: CAWSVHAGVNEQFF
abundance: .; d_gene: .; j_gene: TRBJ2-2; v_gene: TRBV7-9; CDR3nt: TGTGCCAGCAGCTTAGTAAGCACTTCCGGGGAGCTGTTTTTT; CDR3aa: CASSLVSTSGELFF
abundance: .; d_gene: TRBD1; j_gene: TRBJ2-7; v_gene: TRBV6-1; CDR3nt: TGTGCCAGCAGTGAAACGACAGGGTGGTCCTACGAGCAGTACTTC; CDR3aa: CASSETTGWSYEQYF
abundance: few; d_gene: TRBD1; j_gene: TRBJ1-1; v_gene: TRBV6-1; CDR3nt: TGTGCCAGCAGATACCTAGACAGGGACACTGAAGCTTTCTTT; CDR3aa: CASRYLDRDTEAFF
abundance: .; d_gene: .; j_gene: TRBJ2-1; v_gene: TRBV7-9; CDR3nt: TGTGCCAGCAGCTTGGGAGGCTATGAGCAGTTCTTC; CDR3aa: CASSLGGYEQFF
abundance: once; d_gene: .; j_gene: TRBJ2-7; v_gene: TRBV2; CDR3nt: TGTGCCAGCAGTGAAGCTGACGGGACAGAGCAGTACTTC; CDR3aa: CASSEADGTEQYF
abundance: .; d_gene: TRBD1; j_gene: TRBJ2-6; v_gene: TRBV19; CDR3nt: TGTGCCAGTAGCCTCGACAGGGCTGGGGCCAACGGCCTGACTTTC; CDR3aa: CASSLDRAGANGLTF
abundance: .; d_gene: TRBD2; j_gene: TRBJ2-1; v_gene: TRBV6-4; CDR3nt: TGTGCCAGCAGGGGAAGGTCTAGCGGGAGCTACAATGAGCAGTTCTTC; CDR3aa: CASRGRSSGSYNEQFF
abundance: .; d_gene: .; j_gene: TRBJ2-7; v_gene: TRBV19; CDR3nt: TGTGCCAGTAGTACCGGGACAAGCTCCTACGAGCAGTACTTC; CDR3aa: CASSTGTSSYEQYF
abundance: once; d_gene: .; j_gene: TRBJ2-3; v_gene: TRBV10-3; CDR3nt: TGTGCCAGCACAATCGGCGGCGGCACAGATACGCAGTATTTT; CDR3aa: CASTIGGGTDTQYF
abundance: .; d_gene: .; j_gene: TRBJ1-6; v_gene: TRBV2; CDR3nt: TGTGCCAGCAGTGAGTTTCGGGGGGCAATTAATTCACCCCTCCACTTT; CDR3aa: CASSEFRGAINSPLHF
abundance: .; d_gene: TRBD2; j_gene: TRBJ2-1; v_gene: TRBV7-3; CDR3nt: TGTGCCAGCAGCTTTCGTCCGGGGGGTTCCTACAATGAGCAGTTCTTC; CDR3aa: CASSFRPGGSYNEQFF
abundance: few; d_gene: .; j_gene: TRBJ1-1; v_gene: TRBV9; CDR3nt: TGTGCCAGCAGCGATGGACGAGAGGGGAACACTGAAGCTTTCTTT; CDR3aa: CASSDGREGNTEAFF
abundance: .; d_gene: TRBD1; j_gene: TRBJ2-7; v_gene: TRBV27; CDR3nt: TGTGCCAGCAGTTTACGCCGGGGACAGGCCTCCTACGAGCAGTACTTC; CDR3aa: CASSLRRGQASYEQYF
abundance: .; d_gene: .; j_gene: TRBJ1-2; v_gene: TRBV6-1; CDR3nt: TGTGCCAGCAGTGAAGGGGCAGGTACCTACTATGGCTACACCTTC; CDR3aa: CASSEGAGTYYGYTF
abundance: .; d_gene: .; j_gene: TRBJ2-2; v_gene: TRBV18; CDR3nt: TGTGCCAGCTCACCCCTTTATCTGGGGAGGAATTTGGCCGGGGAGCTGTTTTTT; CDR3aa: CASSPLYLGRNLAGELFF
abundance: few; d_gene: .; j_gene: TRBJ2-7; v_gene: TRBV14; CDR3nt: TGTGCCAGCAGCTCGATAGGGGGTAGCGAGCAGTACTTC; CDR3aa: CASSSIGGSEQYF
abundance: .; d_gene: .; j_gene: TRBJ1-4; v_gene: TRBV5-6; CDR3nt: TGTGCCAGCAGCCGCCGAGGGTCGGAAAAACTGTTTTTT; CDR3aa: CASSRRGSEKLFF
abundance: .; d_gene: TRBD2; j_gene: TRBJ2-2; v_gene: TRBV25-1; CDR3nt: TGTGCCAGCAGTGAATATGGGAGCGGACTAGCCGGGGAGCTGTTTTTT; CDR3aa: CASSEYGSGLAGELFF
abundance: .; d_gene: .; j_gene: TRBJ2-3; v_gene: TRBV5-1; CDR3nt: TGCGCCAGCAGGGAAGTAGGCAGGAGCACAGATACGCAGTATTTT; CDR3aa: CASREVGRSTDTQYF
abundance: .; d_gene: .; j_gene: TRBJ1-1; v_gene: TRBV11-3; CDR3nt: TGTGCCAGCAGCTTACTGCGGGGCACTGAAGCTTTCTTT; CDR3aa: CASSLLRGTEAFF
abundance: .; d_gene: .; j_gene: TRBJ2-5; v_gene: TRBV9; CDR3nt: TGTGCCAGCAGCTCTGGCGGCCAAGAGACCCAGTACTTC; CDR3aa: CASSSGGQETQYF
abundance: few; d_gene: .; j_gene: TRBJ2-5; v_gene: TRBV19; CDR3nt: TGTGCCAGTAGTATGGCGATCGGGGGAGAGACCCAGTACTTC; CDR3aa: CASSMAIGGETQYF
abundance: .; d_gene: TRBD2; j_gene: TRBJ2-7; v_gene: TRBV7-9; CDR3nt: TGTGCCAGCAGCTCTGTTAGCGGGAGCCCCTACGAGCAGTACTTC; CDR3aa: CASSSVSGSPYEQYF
abundance: .; d_gene: .; j_gene: TRBJ1-5; v_gene: TRBV5-8; CDR3nt: TGTGCCAGCAGCACCCTGGCGGGAAGCAATCAGCCCCAGCATTTT; CDR3aa: CASSTLAGSNQPQHF
abundance: .; d_gene: TRBD1; j_gene: TRBJ1-1; v_gene: TRBV5-6; CDR3nt: TGTGCCACCGCTAACACAGGGGGCACTGAAGCTTTCTTT; CDR3aa: CATANTGGTEAFF
abundance: few; d_gene: TRBD2; j_gene: TRBJ2-1; v_gene: TRBV5-1; CDR3nt: TGCGCCAGCAGCACCGGAGGTCTAGCGGGAGCCGATGAGCAGTTCTTC; CDR3aa: CASSTGGLAGADEQFF
abundance: .; d_gene: .; j_gene: TRBJ2-3; v_gene: TRBV7-2; CDR3nt: TGTGCCAGCAGCCTAGCCAGGGGAAGCACAGATACGCAGTATTTT; CDR3aa: CASSLARGSTDTQYF
abundance: .; d_gene: .; j_gene: TRBJ1-1; v_gene: TRBV19; CDR3nt: TGTGCCAGTAGATTCGGAGGGGATCGCACTGAAGCTTTCTTT; CDR3aa: CASRFGGDRTEAFF
abundance: .; d_gene: .; j_gene: TRBJ2-7; v_gene: TRBV6-5; CDR3nt: TGTGCCAGCAGTTACGGGCTAGCGAGGTACGAGCAGTACTTC; CDR3aa: CASSYGLARYEQYF
abundance: .; d_gene: TRBD2; j_gene: TRBJ2-5; v_gene: TRBV7-6; CDR3nt: TGTGCCAGCAGCTTAGCGATGCCTAGCGGGAGGGCCAGGGGGTACCAAGAGACCCAGTACTTC; CDR3aa: CASSLAMPSGRARGYQETQYF
abundance: .; d_gene: TRBD2; j_gene: TRBJ2-1; v_gene: TRBV11-3; CDR3nt: TGTGCCAGCAGCCCGGGACTAGCGGGAGGGCCCTCCTACAATGAGCAGTTCTTC; CDR3aa: CASSPGLAGGPSYNEQFF
abundance: .; d_gene: TRBD1; j_gene: TRBJ2-7; v_gene: TRBV11-2; CDR3nt: TGTGCCAGCAGCAAAAAGGGACAGGGGAACTCCTACGAGCAGTACTTC; CDR3aa: CASSKKGQGNSYEQYF
abundance: once; d_gene: TRBD2; j_gene: TRBJ2-5; v_gene: TRBV5-4; CDR3nt: TGTGCCAGCAGCTTGGGGGCGTTAGCGGGATTACCAGAGACCCAGTACTTC; CDR3aa: CASSLGALAGLPETQYF